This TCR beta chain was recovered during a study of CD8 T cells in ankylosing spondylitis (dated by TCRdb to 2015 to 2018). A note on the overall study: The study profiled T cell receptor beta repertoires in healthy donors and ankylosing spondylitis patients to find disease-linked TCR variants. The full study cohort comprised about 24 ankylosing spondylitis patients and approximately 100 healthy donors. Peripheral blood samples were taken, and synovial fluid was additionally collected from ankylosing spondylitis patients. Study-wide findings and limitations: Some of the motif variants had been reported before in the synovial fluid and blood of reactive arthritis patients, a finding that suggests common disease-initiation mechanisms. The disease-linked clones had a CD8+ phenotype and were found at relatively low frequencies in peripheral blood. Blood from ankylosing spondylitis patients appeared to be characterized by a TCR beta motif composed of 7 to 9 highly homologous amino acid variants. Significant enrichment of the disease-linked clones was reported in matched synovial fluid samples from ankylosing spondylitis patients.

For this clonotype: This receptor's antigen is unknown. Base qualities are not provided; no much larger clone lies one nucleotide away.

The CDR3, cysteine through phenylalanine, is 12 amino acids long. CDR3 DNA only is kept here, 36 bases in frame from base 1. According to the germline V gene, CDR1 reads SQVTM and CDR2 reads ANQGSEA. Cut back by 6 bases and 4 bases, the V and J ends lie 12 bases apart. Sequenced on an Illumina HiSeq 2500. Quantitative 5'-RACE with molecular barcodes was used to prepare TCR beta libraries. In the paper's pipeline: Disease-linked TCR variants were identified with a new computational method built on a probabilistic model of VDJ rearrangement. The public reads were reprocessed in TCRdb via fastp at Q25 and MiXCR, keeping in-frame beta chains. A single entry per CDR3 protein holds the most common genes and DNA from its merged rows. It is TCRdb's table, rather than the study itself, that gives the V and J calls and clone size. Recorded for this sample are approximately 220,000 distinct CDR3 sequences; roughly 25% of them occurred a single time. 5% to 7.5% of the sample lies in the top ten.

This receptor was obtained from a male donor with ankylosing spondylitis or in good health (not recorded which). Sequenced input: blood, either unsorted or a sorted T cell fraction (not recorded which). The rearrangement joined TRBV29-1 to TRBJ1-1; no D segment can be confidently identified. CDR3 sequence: CSVAWGTTEAFF. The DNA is TGCAGCGTGGCGTGGGGAACCACTGAAGCTTTCTTT.